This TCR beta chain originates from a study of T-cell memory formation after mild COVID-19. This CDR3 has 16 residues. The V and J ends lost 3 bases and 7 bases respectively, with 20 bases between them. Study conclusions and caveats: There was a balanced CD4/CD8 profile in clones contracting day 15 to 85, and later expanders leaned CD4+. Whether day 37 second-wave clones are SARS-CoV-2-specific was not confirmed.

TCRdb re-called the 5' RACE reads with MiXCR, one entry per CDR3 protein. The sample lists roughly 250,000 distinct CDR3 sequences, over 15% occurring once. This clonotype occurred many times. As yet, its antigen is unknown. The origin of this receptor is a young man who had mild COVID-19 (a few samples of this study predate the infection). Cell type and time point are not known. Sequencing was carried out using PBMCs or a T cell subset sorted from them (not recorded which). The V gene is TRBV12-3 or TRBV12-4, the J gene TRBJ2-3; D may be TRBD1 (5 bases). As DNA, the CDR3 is TGTGCCAGCAGTTTGGGGCCGGACCAAGTCAAGTATACGCAGTATTTT. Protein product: CASSLGPDQVKYTQYF.